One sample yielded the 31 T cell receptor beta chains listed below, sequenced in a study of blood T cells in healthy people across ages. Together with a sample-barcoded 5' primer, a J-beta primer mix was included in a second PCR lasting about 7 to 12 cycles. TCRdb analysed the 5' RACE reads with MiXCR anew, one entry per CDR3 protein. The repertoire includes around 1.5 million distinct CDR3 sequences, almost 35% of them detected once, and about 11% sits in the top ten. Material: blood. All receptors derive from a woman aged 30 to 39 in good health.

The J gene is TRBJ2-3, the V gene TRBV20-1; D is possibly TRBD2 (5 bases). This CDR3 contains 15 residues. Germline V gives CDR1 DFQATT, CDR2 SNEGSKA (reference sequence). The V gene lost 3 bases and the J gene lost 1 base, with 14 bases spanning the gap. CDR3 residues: CSASGLAVRTDTQYF. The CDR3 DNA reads TGCAGTGCTAGCGGGCTAGCCGTCCGCACAGATACGCAGTATTTT.

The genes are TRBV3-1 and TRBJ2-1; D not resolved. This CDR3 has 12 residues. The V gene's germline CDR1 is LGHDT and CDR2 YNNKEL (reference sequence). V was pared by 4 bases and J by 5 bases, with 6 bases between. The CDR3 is CASSRFNNEQFF. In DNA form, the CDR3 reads TGTGCCAGCAGCCGATTCAACAATGAGCAGTTCTTC.

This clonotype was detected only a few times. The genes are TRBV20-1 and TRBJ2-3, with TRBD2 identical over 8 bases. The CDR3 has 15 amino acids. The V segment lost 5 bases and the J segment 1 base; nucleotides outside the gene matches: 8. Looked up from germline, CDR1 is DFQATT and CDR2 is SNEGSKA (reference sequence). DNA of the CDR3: TGCAGTGCTGAAGCGGGGGTTGGTCGCACAGATACGCAGTATTTT. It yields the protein CSAEAGVGRTDTQYF.

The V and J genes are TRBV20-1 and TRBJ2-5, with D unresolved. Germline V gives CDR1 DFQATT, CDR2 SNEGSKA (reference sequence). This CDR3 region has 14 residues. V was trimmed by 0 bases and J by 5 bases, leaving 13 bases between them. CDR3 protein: CSARDFGRTETQYF. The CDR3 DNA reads TGCAGTGCTAGAGATTTTGGCAGGACGGAGACCCAGTACTTC.

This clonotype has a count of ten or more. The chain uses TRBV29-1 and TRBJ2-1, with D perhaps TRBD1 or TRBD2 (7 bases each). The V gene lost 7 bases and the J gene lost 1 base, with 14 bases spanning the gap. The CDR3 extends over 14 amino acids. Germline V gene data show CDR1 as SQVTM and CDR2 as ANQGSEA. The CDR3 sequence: CSAHQGGSYNEQFF. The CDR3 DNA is TGCAGCGCACATCAGGGGGGGTCCTACAATGAGCAGTTCTTC.

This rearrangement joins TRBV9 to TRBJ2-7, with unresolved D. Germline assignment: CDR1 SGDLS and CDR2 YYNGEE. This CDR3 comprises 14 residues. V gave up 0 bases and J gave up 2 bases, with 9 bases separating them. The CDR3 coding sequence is TGTGCCAGCAGCGTAGGCCCGGGCCCCTACGAGCAGTACTTC. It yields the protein CASSVGPGPYEQYF.

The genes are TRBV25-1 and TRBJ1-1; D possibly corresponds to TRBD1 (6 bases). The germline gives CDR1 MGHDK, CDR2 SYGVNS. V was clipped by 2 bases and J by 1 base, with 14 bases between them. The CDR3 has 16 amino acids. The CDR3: CASSEGGGKPNTEAFF. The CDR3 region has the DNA TGTGCCAGCAGTGAAGGGGGCGGGAAGCCGAACACTGAAGCTTTCTTT. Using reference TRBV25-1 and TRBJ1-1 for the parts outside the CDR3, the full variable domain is EADIYQTPRYLVIGTGKKITLECSQTMGHDKMYWYQQDPGMELHLIHYSYGVNSTEKGDLSSESTVSRIRTEHFPLTLESARPSHTSQYLCASSEGGGKPNTEAFFGQGTRLTVV.

The DNA of the CDR3 is TGCAGTGCTAGAGCTCCGGGCCTGAACACTGAAGCTTTCTTT. This translates into CSARAPGLNTEAFF. This chain links TRBV20-1 with TRBJ1-1, with unresolved D. This CDR3 is 14 amino acids long. The V and J ends lost 1 base and 0 bases respectively, with 9 bases between them. Germline lookup yields CDR1 DFQATT and CDR2 SNEGSKA (reference sequence).

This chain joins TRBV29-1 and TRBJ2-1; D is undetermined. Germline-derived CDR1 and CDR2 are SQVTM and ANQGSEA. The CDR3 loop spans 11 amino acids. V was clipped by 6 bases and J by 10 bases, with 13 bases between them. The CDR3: CSVEWWPEQFF. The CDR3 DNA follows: TGCAGCGTCGAGTGGTGGCCCGAGCAGTTCTTC.

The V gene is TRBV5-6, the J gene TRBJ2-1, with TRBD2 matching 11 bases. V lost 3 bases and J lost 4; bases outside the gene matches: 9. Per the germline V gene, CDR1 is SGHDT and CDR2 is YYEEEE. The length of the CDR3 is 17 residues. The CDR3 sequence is CASSSASGGRSYNEQFF. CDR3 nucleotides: TGTGCCAGCAGCTCTGCTAGCGGGGGGCGCTCATACAATGAGCAGTTCTTC.

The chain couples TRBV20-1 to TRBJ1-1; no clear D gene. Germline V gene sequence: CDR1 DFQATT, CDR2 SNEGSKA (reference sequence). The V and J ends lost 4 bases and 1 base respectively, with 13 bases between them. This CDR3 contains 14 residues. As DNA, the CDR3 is TGCAGTGCTATACAGCCCCGAGGGAACACTGAAGCTTTCTTT. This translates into CSAIQPRGNTEAFF.

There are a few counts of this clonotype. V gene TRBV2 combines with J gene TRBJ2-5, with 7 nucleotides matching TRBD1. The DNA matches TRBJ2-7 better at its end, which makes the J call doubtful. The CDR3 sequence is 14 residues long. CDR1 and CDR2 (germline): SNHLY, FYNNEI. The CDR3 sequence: CASSARQGGSEQYF. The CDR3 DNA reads TGTGCCAGCAGTGCGAGACAGGGTGGTTCCGAGCAGTACTTC.

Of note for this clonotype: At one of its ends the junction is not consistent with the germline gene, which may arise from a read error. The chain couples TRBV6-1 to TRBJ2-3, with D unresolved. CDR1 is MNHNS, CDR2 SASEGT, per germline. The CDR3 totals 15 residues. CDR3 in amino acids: CASQVPSTAADTRYF. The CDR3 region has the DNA TGTGCCAGCCAGGTCCCGTCGACTGCCGCAGATACGCGGTATTTT.

The CDR3 bases are TGTGCCAGCAGTCGGGAGCCTAGCGGGAGTTCCCCCGGGGAGCTGTTTTTT. Amino acids: CASSREPSGSSPGELFF. The genes are TRBV12-3 or TRBV12-4 and TRBJ2-2; the match to TRBD2 covers 10 bases. Trimming took 5 bases from V and 6 from J; bases not matched to a gene: 12. The CDR3 totals 17 residues.

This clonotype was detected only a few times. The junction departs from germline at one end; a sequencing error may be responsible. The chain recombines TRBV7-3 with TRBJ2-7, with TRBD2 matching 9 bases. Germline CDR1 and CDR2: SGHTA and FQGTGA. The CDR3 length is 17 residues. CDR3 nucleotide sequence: TGTGCCAGCAGCCTAACAACCGGACTAGCGCCCTGGAACGAGCAGTACTTC. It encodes CASSLTTGLAPWNEQYF.

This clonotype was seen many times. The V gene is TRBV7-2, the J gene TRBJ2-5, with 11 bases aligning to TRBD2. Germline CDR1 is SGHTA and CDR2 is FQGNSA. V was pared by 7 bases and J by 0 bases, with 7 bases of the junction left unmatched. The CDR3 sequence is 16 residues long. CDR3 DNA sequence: TGTGCCAGCACCCCGCTAGCGGGGGGCAACCAAGAGACCCAGTACTTC. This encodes CASTPLAGGNQETQYF.

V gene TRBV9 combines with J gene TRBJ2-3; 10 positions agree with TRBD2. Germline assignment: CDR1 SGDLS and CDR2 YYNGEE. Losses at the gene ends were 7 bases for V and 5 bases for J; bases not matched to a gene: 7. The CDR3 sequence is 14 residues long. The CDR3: CASALAGGGDTQYF. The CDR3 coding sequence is TGTGCCAGCGCCTTAGCGGGGGGAGGAGATACGCAGTATTTT.

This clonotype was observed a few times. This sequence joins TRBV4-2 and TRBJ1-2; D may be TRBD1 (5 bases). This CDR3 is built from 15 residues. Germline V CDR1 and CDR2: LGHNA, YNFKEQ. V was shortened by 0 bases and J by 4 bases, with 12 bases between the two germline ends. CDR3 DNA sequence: TGTGCCAGCAGCCAAGATCGGGACGGGATCTATGGCTACACCTTC. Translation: CASSQDRDGIYGYTF.

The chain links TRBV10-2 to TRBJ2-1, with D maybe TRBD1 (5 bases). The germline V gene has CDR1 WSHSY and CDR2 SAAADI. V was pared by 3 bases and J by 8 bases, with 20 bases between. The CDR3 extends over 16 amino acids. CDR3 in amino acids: CASSDVGANIVDEQFF. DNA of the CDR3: TGCGCCAGCAGTGACGTAGGGGCCAACATAGTCGATGAGCAGTTCTTC.

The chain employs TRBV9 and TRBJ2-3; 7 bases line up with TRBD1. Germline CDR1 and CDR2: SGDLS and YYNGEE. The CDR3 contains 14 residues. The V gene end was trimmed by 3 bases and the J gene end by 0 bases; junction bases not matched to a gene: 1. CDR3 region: CASSGDRSTDTQYF. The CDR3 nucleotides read TGTGCCAGCAGCGGGGACAGAAGCACAGATACGCAGTATTTT.

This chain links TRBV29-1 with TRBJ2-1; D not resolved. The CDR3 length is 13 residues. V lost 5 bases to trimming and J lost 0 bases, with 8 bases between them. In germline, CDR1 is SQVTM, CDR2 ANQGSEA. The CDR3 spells CSVSQSSYNEQFF. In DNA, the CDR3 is TGCAGCGTTAGTCAGAGCTCCTACAATGAGCAGTTCTTC.

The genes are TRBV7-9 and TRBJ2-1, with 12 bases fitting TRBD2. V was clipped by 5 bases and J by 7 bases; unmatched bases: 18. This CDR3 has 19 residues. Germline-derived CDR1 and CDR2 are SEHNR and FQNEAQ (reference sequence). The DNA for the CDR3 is TGTGCCAGCAGCCCAACCCGGACTAGCGGGGAATCAGGTGGTAATGAGCAGTTCTTC. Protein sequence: CASSPTRTSGESGGNEQFF.

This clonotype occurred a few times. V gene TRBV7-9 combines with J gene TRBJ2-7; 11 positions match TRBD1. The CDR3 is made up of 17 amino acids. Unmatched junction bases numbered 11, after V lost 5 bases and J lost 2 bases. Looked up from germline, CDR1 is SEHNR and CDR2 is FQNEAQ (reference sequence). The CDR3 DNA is TGTGCCAGCAGCGCCGGGACAGGGGGTGACTTTCCCTACGAGCAGTACTTC. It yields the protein CASSAGTGGDFPYEQYF. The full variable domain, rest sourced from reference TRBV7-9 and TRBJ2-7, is DTGVSQNPRHKITKRGQNVTFRCDPISEHNRLYWYRQTLGQGPEFLTYFQNEAQLEKSRLLSDRFSAERPKGSFSTLEIQRTEQGDSAMYLCASSAGTGGDFPYEQYFGPGTRLTVT.

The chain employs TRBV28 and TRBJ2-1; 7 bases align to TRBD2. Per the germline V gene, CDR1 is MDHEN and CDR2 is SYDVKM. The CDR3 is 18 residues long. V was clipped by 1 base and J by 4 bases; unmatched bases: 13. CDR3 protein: CASSLLGPSSGSYNEQFF. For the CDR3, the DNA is TGTGCCAGCAGTTTATTAGGCCCTAGTAGCGGGTCGTACAATGAGCAGTTCTTC. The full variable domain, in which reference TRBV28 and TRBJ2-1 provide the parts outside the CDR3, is DVKVTQSSRYLVKRTGEKVFLECVQDMDHENMFWYRQDPGLGLRLIYFSYDVKMKEKGDIPEGYSVSREKKERFSLILESASTNQTSMYLCASSLLGPSSGSYNEQFFGPGTRLTVL.

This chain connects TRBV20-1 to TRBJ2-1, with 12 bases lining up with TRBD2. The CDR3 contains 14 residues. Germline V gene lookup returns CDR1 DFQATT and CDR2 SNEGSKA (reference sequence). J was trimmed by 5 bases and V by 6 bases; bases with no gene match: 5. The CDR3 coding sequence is TGCAGTGCAGCCACTAGCGGGAGGAACAATGAGCAGTTCTTC. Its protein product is CSAATSGRNNEQFF.

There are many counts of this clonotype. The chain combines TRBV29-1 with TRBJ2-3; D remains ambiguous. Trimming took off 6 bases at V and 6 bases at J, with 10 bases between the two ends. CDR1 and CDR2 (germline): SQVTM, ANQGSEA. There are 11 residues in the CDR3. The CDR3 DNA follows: TGCAGCGTGGGTGTATACGATACGCAGTATTTT. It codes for CSVGVYDTQYF.

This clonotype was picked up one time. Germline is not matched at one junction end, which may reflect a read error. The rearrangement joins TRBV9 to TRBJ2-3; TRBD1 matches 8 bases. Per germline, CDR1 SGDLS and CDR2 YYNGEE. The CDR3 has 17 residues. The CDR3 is CACSPEPGGRNTDTQYF. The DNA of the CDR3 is TGTGCCTGCAGCCCAGAACCAGGGGGCCGTAACACAGATACGCAGTATTTT.

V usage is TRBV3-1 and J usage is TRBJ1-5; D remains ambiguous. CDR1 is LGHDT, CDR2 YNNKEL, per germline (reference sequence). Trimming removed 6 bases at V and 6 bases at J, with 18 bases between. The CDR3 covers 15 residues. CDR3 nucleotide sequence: TGTGCCAGCAGTCTCAACCTTCTTGTCGGTCAGCCCCAGCATTTT. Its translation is CASSLNLLVGQPQHF.

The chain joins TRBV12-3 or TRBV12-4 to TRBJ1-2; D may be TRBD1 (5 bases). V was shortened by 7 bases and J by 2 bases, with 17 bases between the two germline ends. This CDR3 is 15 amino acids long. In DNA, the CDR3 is TGTGCCAGCACCCTCAGGGACCGCCAAAACTATGGCTACACCTTC. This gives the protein CASTLRDRQNYGYTF.

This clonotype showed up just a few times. CDR3 sequence: CASSVGGQSLETQYF. The CDR3 DNA reads TGTGCCAGCAGCGTAGGCGGGCAGAGTCTCGAGACCCAGTACTTC. V gene TRBV9 combines with J gene TRBJ2-5, with a tentative D call TRBD2 (5 bases). Per the germline V gene, CDR1 is SGDLS and CDR2 is YYNGEE. V was pared by 0 bases and J by 5 bases, with 14 bases between. The CDR3 sequence is 15 residues long.

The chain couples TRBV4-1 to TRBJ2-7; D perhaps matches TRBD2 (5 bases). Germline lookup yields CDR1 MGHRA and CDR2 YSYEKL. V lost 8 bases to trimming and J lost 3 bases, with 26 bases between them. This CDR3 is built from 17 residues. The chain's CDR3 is CASGPRKGGLHNYEQYF. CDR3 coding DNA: TGCGCCAGCGGCCCCCGAAAAGGAGGACTCCATAACTACGAGCAGTACTTC.